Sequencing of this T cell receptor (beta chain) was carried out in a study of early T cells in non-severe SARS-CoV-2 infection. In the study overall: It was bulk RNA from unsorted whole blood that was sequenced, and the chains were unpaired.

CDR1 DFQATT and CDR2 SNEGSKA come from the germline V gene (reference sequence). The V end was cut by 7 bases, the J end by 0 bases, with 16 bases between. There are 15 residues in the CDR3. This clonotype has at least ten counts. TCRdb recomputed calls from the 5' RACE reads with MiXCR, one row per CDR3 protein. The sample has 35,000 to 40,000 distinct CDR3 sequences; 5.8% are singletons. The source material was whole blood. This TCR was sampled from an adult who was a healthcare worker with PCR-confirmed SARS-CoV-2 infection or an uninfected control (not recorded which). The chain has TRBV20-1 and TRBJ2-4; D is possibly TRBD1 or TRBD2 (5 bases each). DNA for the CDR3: TGCAGTGTCACCCAGGGAAGCGGAGCCAAAAACATTCAGTACTTC. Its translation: CSVTQGSGAKNIQYF.